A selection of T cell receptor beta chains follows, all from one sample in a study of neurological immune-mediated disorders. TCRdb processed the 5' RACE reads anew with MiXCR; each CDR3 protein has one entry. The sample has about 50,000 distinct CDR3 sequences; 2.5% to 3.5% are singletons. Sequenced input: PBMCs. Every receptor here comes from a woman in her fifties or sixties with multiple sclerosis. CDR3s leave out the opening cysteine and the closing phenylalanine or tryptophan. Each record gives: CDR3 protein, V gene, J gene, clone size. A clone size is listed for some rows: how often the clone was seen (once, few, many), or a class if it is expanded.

ASSLVTGLDEQY,TRBV5-1,TRBJ2-7,many
SASGSTDTQY,TRBV20-1,TRBJ2-3,many
ASSLGSYGYT,TRBV11-2,TRBJ1-2,many
ASSDNRGGETQY,TRBV3-1,TRBJ2-5,many
SASDSWNQPQH,TRBV20-1,TRBJ1-5,many
ASSSTSGTFNEQF,TRBV6-5,TRBJ2-1,many
ASSSGGEQF,TRBV6-5,TRBJ2-1,many
ASGQFYEQY,TRBV6-1,TRBJ2-7,many
ASSEARVRYEQY,TRBV10-2,TRBJ2-7,many
ASSPTASTVDTQY,TRBV18,TRBJ2-3,many
ASSGGQGATYEQY,TRBV5-1,TRBJ2-7,many
SAIRLAGINEQF,TRBV20-1,TRBJ2-1,many
SAIGRATDTQY,TRBV20-1,TRBJ2-3,many
ASSLLRETQY,TRBV7-9,TRBJ2-5,many
ASSEAGPNYGYT,TRBV6-1,TRBJ1-2,many
ASSTLAGGRNEQF,TRBV28,TRBJ2-1,many
ASSQGGLEETQY,TRBV4-1,TRBJ2-5,many
SAPRTGGLAGVAEQY,TRBV20-1,TRBJ2-7,many
SARVRQSNQPQH,TRBV20-1,TRBJ1-5,many
ASSQGASITEAF,TRBV6-1,TRBJ1-1,many
ASTPIRGPTGELF,TRBV5-1,TRBJ2-2,many
SARKGLVAKTQY,TRBV20-1,TRBJ2-5,many
ASSYSTLGEQF,TRBV6-5,TRBJ2-1,many
ASSQAGDQPQH,TRBV3-1,TRBJ1-5,many
ASSLGAFETQY,TRBV5-1,TRBJ2-5,many
SARVPGVHEQY,TRBV20-1,TRBJ2-7,many
SARDFRRPLNEQF,TRBV20-1,TRBJ2-1,few
ASSPRGRGDLYGYT,TRBV5-1,TRBJ1-2,many
ASSLNDLTSGRYTGELF,TRBV5-6,TRBJ2-2,many
ASSQLTGENTEAF,TRBV4-1,TRBJ1-1,NA
ASSEQGGDTQY,TRBV6-2/TRBV6-3,TRBJ2-3,many